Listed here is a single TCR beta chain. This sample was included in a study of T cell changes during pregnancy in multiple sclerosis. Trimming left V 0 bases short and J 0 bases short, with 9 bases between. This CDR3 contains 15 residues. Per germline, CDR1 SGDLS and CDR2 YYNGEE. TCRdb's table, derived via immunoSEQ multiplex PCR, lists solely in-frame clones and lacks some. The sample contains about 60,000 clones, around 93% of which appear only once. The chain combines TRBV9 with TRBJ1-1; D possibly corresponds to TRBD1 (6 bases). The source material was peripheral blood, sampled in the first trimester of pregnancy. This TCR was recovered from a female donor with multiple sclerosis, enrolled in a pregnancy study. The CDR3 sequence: CASSVETGMNTEAFF. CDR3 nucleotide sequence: TGTGCCAGCAGCGTAGAAACAGGGATGAACACTGAAGCTTTCTTT.